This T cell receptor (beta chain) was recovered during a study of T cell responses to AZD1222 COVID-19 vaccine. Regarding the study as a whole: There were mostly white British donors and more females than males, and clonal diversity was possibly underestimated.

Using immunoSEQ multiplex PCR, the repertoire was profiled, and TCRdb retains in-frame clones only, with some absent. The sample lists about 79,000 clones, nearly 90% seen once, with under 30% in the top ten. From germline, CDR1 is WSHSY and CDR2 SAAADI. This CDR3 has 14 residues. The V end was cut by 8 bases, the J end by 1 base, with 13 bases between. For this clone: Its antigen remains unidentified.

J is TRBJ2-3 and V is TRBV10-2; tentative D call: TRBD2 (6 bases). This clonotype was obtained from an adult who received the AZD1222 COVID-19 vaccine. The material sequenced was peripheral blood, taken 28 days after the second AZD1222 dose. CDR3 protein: CASRWASGTDTQYF. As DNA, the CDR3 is TGCGCCAGCCGGTGGGCTAGCGGCACAGATACGCAGTATTTT.